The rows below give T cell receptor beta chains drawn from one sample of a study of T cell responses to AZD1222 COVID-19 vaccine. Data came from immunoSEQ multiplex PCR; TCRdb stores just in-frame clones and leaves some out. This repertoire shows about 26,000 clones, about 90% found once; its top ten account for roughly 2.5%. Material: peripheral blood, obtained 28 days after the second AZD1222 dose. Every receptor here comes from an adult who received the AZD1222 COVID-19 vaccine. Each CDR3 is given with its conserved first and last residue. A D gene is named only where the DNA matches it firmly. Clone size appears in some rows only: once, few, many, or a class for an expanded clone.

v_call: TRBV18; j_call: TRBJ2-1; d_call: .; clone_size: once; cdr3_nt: TGTGCCAGCTCACCACTGAGCTCCTACAATGAGCAGTTCTTC; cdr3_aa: CASSPLSSYNEQFF
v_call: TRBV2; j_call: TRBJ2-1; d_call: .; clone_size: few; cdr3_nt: TGTGCCAGCAGTGGGGAGGGGGGATCTTTCAATGAGCAGTTCTTC; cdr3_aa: CASSGEGGSFNEQFF
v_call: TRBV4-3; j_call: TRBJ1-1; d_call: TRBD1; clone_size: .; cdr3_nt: TGCGCCAGCAGCCTCGGGACAGGTGAAGCTTTCTTT; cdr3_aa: CASSLGTGEAFF
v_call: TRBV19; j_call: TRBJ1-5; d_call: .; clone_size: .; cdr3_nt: TGTGCCAGTAGCACCGGCTCAGGGTCGCCCCAGCATTTT; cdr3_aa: CASSTGSGSPQHF
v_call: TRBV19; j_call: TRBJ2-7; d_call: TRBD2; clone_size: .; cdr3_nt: TGTGCCAGTAGTATATCTGGGACTAGTTTGTACGAGCAGTACTTC; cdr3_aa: CASSISGTSLYEQYF
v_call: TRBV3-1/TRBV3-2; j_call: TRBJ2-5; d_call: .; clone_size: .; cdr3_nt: TGTGCCAGCAGCCAAGATGGAGAGACCCAGTACTTC; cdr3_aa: CASSQDGETQYF
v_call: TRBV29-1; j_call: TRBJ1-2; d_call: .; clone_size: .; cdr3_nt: TGCAGCGTTGAGGGCAGGGGTCGCAACTATGGCTACACCTTC; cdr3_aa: CSVEGRGRNYGYTF
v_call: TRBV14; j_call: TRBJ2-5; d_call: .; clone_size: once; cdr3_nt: TGTGCCAGCAGCCCTGGGGGGGCTGGGGAGACCCAGTACTTC; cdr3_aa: CASSPGGAGETQYF
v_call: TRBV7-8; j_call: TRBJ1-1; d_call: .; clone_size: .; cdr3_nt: TGTGCCAGCAGCCAGCGGGGGACTGAAGCTTTCTTT; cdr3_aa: CASSQRGTEAFF
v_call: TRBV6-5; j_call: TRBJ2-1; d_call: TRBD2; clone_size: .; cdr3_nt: TGTGCCAGCAGTAGGGAGCGGGGGAGCTACAATGAGCAGTTCTTC; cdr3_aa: CASSRERGSYNEQFF
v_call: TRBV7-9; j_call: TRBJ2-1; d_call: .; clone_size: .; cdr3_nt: TGTGCCAGCAGCTTGGGCGGGGAGCAGTTCTTC; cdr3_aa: CASSLGGEQFF
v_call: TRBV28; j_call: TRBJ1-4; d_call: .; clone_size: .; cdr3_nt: TGTGCCAGCAGTTCCCCGCGGGGTAATGAAAAACTGTTTTTT; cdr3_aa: CASSSPRGNEKLFF
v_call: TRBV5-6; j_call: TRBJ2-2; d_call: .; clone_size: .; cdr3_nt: TGTGCCAGCAGCGACAGTCCAGAGACCGGGGAGCTGTTTTTT; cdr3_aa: CASSDSPETGELFF
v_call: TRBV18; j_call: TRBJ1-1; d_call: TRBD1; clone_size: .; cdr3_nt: TGTGCCAGCTCACTAGGGACAGGGTATTACACTGAAGCTTTCTTT; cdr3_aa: CASSLGTGYYTEAFF
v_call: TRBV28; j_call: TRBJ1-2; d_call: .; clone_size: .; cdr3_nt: TGTGCCAGCAGTTTATTGGGACAAAACTCCGATGGCTACACCTTC; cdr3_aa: CASSLLGQNSDGYTF
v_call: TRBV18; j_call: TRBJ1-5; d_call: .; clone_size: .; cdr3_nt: TGTGCCAGCTCATCGCGAGGGGTACCGGAGCCCCAGCATTTT; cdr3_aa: CASSSRGVPEPQHF